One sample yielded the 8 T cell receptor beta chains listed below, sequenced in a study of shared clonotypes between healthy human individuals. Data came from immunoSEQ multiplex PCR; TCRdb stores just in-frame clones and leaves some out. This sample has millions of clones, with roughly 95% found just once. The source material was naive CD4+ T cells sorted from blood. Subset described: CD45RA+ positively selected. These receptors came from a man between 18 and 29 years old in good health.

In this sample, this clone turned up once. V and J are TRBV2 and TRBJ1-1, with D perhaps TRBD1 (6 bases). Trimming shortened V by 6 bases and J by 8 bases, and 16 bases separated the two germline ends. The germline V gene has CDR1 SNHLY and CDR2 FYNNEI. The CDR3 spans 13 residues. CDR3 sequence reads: CASRILSQGEAFF. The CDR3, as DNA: TGTGCCAGCAGAATTCTCTCCCAGGGGGAAGCTTTCTTT.

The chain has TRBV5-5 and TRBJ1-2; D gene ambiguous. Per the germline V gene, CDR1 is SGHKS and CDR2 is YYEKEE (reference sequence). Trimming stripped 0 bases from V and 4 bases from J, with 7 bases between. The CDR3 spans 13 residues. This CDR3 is CASSLAAGYGYTF. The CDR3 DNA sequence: TGTGCCAGCAGCTTGGCAGCTGGCTATGGCTACACCTTC.

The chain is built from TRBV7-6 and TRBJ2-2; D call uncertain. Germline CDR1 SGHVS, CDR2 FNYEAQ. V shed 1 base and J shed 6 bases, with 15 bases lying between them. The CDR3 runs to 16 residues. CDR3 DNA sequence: TGTGCCAGCAGCTTAGGTCCAGCGACGGGCGCCGGGGAGCTGTTTTTT. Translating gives CASSLGPATGAGELFF.

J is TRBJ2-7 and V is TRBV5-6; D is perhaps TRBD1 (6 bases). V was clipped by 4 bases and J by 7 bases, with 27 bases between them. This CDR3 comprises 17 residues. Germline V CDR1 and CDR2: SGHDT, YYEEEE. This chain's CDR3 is CASSPEQDSQGWREQYF. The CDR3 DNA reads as TGTGCCAGCAGCCCAGAGCAAGACTCTCAGGGGTGGCGGGAGCAGTACTTC.

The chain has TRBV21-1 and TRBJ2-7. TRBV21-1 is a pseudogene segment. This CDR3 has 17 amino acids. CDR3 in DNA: TGTGCCAGCAGCTCCTTCGGCAGAACCATGGCCCTCTACGAGCAGTACTTC. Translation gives CASSSFGRTMALYEQYF.

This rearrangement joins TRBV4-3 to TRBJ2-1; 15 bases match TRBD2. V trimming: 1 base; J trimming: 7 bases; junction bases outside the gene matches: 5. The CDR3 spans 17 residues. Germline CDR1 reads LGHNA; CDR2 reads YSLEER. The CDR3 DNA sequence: TGCGCCAGCAGCCAAGCCGGACTAGCGGGAGGGCGGAATGAGCAGTTCTTC. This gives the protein CASSQAGLAGGRNEQFF.

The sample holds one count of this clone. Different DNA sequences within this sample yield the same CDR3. CDR3 DNA: TGCGCCAGCAGCTTGGGGGCCAGCACAGATACGCAGTATTTT. Residues: CASSLGASTDTQYF. The chain uses TRBV5-1 and TRBJ2-3; D not resolved. This CDR3 is built from 14 residues. Between the trimmed V and J ends, which lost 0 bases and 0 bases, there was a span of 5 bases. CDR1 is SGHRS, CDR2 YFSETQ, per germline.

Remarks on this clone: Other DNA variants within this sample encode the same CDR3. The CDR3 protein is CASSIRTGNTEAFF. The CDR3 coding sequence is TGTGCCAGTAGTATAAGGACAGGGAACACTGAAGCTTTCTTT. V gene TRBV19 combines with J gene TRBJ1-1, with TRBD1 identical over 7 bases. The germline V gene encodes CDR1 LNHDA and CDR2 SQIVND (reference sequence). V gave up 2 bases and J gave up 1 base; unmatched junction bases: 1. The CDR3 contains 14 residues. Full variable domain (rest looked up from reference TRBV19 and TRBJ1-1): DGGITQSPKYLFRKEGQNVTLSCEQNLNHDAMYWYRQDPGQGLRLIYYSQIVNDFQKGDIAEGYSVSREKKESFPLTVTSAQKNPTAFYLCASSIRTGNTEAFFGQGTRLTVV.